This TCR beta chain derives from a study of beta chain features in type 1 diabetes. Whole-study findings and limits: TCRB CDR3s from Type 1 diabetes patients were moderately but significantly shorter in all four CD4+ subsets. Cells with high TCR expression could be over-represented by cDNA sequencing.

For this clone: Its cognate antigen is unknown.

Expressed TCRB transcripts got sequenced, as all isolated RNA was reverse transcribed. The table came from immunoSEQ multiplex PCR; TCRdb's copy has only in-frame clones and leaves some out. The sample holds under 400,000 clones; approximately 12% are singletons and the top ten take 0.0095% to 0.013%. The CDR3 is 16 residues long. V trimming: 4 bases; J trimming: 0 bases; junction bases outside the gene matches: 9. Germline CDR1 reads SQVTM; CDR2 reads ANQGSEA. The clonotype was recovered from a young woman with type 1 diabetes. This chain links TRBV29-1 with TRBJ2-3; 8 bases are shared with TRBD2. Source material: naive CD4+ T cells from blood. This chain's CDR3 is CSVALAGLSSTDTQYF. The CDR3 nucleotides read TGCAGCGTTGCCCTAGCGGGTCTTTCTAGCACAGATACGCAGTATTTT.